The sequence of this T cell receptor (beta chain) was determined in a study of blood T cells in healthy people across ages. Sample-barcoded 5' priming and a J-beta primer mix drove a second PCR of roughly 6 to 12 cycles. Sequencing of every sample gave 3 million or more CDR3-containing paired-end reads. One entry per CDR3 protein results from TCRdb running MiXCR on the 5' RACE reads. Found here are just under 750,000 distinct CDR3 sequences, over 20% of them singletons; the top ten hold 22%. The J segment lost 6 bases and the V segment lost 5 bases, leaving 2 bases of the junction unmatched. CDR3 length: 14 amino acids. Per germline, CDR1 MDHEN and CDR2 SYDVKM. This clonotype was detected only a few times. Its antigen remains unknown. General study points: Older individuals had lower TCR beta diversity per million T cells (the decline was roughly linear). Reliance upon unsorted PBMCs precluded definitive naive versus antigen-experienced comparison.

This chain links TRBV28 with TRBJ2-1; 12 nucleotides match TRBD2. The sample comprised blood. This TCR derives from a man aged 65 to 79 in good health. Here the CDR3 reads CASSPSGGVNEQFF. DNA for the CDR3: TGTGCCAGCAGTCCTAGCGGGGGGGTCAATGAGCAGTTCTTC.